This T cell receptor (beta chain) was observed in a study of T cells after yellow fever vaccination. Findings and caveats of the study: Reappearing after the booster were most of the clones from primary vaccination (roughly 96% CD4, roughly 86% CD8).

Germline assignment: CDR1 SGHTA and CDR2 FQGTGA. Between the trimmed V and J ends, which lost 5 bases and 4 bases, there was a span of 13 bases. There are 14 residues in the CDR3. TCRdb called the 5' RACE reads again in MiXCR, with one record for every CDR3 protein. The table shows more than 450,000 distinct CDR3 sequences, with 21% occurring only once. A word on this clonotype: The antigen is not known.

The chain uses TRBV7-3 and TRBJ2-3; tentatively, D is TRBD1 (6 bases). The sequence derives from a man aged 18 to 29 who received the YFV17D yellow fever vaccine. The material was PBMCs, obtained roughly 20 days after the first yellow fever vaccination. CDR3 sequence: CASSTPEGADTQYF. CDR3 bases: TGTGCCAGCAGCACCCCAGAGGGGGCAGATACGCAGTATTTT.